This T cell receptor (beta chain) was sequenced in a study of blood T cell repertoires in COVID-19. Study-wide context: Acute and convalescent COVID-19 specimens originated in the United States, Italy and Spain. PBMCs, B-cell-depleted T cells, or T cells provided the cDNA or gDNA that made up the material.

In the original analysis: Nucleated cell counts were estimated from reference gene primer amplification. Clones were sequenced by immunoSEQ multiplex PCR, and TCRdb holds only the in-frame ones, with some missing. That table furnishes V, J and clone size, whereas the DNA furnished D and trimming. The top ten clones hold under 1.2% of a sample with approximately 400,000 clones, over 65% of them seen once. The germline V and J ends were trimmed by 3 bases and 0 bases, with 10 bases remaining between them. Germline V gene data show CDR1 as DFQATT and CDR2 as SNEGSKA (reference sequence). The CDR3 totals 14 residues.

This receptor was obtained from a human donor with acute or convalescent COVID-19. The donor label of this sample is uncertain. The chain combines TRBV20-1 with TRBJ2-3; no firm D call. Material: peripheral blood. The CDR3 DNA reads TGCAGTGCTAGTCCCCATACTAGCACAGATACGCAGTATTTT. This gives the protein CSASPHTSTDTQYF.